This entry concerns a single TCR beta chain. Its antigen is undetermined. The source of the sample is a study of identical twins. The study, taken as a whole, reports: One should note that invariant MAIT and iNKT cells could partly confound zero-insertion analyses.

TCRdb passed the 5' RACE reads through MiXCR, listing each CDR3 protein once. Counted here are hundreds of thousands of distinct CDR3 sequences, roughly 7.5% occurring once; the ten biggest clones make up under 7%. The same sample was also used in a study of yellow fever vaccine responses in identical twins.

The TCR originated in a young woman in good health. The specimen was CD8+ T cells sorted from blood.

CDR3 nucleotides: TGTGCCAGCAGTTACCTGCCGAACCGGGACAGGAAAGCCCACGAGCAGTACTTC. Amino acid sequence: CASSYLPNRDRKAHEQYF. The chain has TRBV6-2 or TRBV6-3 and TRBJ2-7, with 8 nucleotides matching TRBD1. Trimming took 2 bases from V and 5 from J; bases not matched to a gene: 17. Looked up from germline, CDR1 is MNHEY and CDR2 is SVGEGT. This CDR3 region has 18 residues.